Below, one T cell receptor (beta chain) is given with its context. This clonotype was recorded at least ten times. It has no known antigen specificity. It has no much larger one-base neighbor in the sample; base qualities were not kept. The sequencing machine was an Illumina HiSeq 2500. TCR beta libraries were prepared by quantitative 5'-RACE with molecular barcodes. On the study's bioinformatics: Disease-linked TCR variants were identified with a new computational method built on a probabilistic model of VDJ rearrangement. TCRdb took the public reads, trimmed them with fastp at Q25, ran MiXCR for clone calling and kept in-frame beta chains. Duplicate CDR3 protein sequences are folded into a single record with the most common DNA and genes. For this entry, the V and J calls and clone size follow TCRdb and not the study's own pipeline. The sample table records about 39,000 distinct CDR3 sequences; 9% to 12% of these occur just once. Of the sample, 16% is held by the ten largest clones.

Trimming costs V 11 bases and J 2 bases, and their ends lie 16 bases apart. Spanning cysteine to phenylalanine, the CDR3 consists of 13 amino acids. Kept here is only the CDR3 DNA, which spans 39 bases and is read in frame from base 1. The entry originates in a study of CD8 T cells in ankylosing spondylitis (dated by TCRdb to the late 2010s). For context, the study as a whole: The study set out to find disease-linked TCR variants by profiling T cell receptor beta repertoires in ankylosing spondylitis patients and healthy donors. In total, the full study cohort was made up of some 110 healthy donors and approximately 24 ankylosing spondylitis patients. Peripheral blood was sampled, and synovial fluid was additionally collected from ankylosing spondylitis patients. What the authors observed across the whole study: A TCR beta motif made up of seven or eight highly homologous amino acid variants appeared to be characteristic of blood from ankylosing spondylitis patients. Some motif variants had previously been reported in the synovial fluid and blood of reactive arthritis patients, which suggests shared mechanisms of disease initiation. In peripheral blood, the disease-linked clones were found at relatively low frequencies and had a CD8+ phenotype. Significant enrichment of the disease-linked clones was reported in matched synovial fluid samples from ankylosing spondylitis patients.

This TCR derives from a male donor with ankylosing spondylitis or in good health (not recorded which). The specimen sequenced was blood, either unsorted or a sorted T cell fraction (not recorded which). Recombination linked TRBV12-3 or TRBV12-4 to TRBJ2-7; the D gene is possibly TRBD1 or TRBD2, with 5 bases matching each. The base sequence is TGTGCCTGCCGTCTAGCAGGGACCTACGAGCAGTACTTC. This yields the protein CACRLAGTYEQYF.